This TCR beta chain was obtained from a study of shared clonotypes between healthy human individuals. Each PCR replicate run on unsorted PBMC took in 300 to 350 ng DNA, 30,000 or so T cell genomes. Data came from immunoSEQ multiplex PCR; TCRdb stores just in-frame clones and leaves some out. Among around 430,000 clones listed, 75% to 85% were seen once. Germline assignment: CDR1 LNHNV and CDR2 YYDKDF (reference sequence). This CDR3 comprises 15 residues. V was trimmed by 0 bases and J by 0 bases, leaving 9 bases between them. The V call is TRBV15, the J call TRBJ2-7; D remains unclear. The clonotype originates from a woman in her thirties or forties in good health. Some clones in this sample may be carry-over from other donors' samples. The sample comprised PBMCs. The CDR3 is CATSRDRLGSYEQYF. In DNA form, the CDR3 reads TGTGCCACCAGCAGAGATCGCCTGGGCTCCTACGAGCAGTACTTC.